The T cell receptor (beta chain) described here comes from a study of identical twins. This clonotype was recorded only once. TCRdb re-called the 5' RACE reads through MiXCR, storing one row per CDR3 protein. The sample contains 400,000 to 650,000 distinct CDR3 sequences, around 20% of which appear only once. The sample also formed part of further work on T cells expressing NK-cell markers.

The clonotype comes from a woman aged 18-30 years in good health. Specimen: CD4+ T cells sorted from blood.

The DNA of the CDR3 is TGTGCCAGCTCACCTGGGACAGGCAATGAGCAGTTCTTC. Translating it yields CASSPGTGNEQFF. J is TRBJ2-1 and V is TRBV18, with 8 bases identical to TRBD1. The V segment lost 3 bases and the J segment 6 bases; nucleotides outside the gene matches: 1. CDR3 length: 13 amino acids. Germline values: CDR1 KGHSH, CDR2 LQKENI.